This T cell receptor (beta chain) was captured by sequencing in a study of chemoradiotherapy in HPV16-positive cancers. Looking at the study overall: Functional T-cell assays on a couple of HPV16-positive patients' cells defined candidate HPV-specific clones and common TCR motifs. General study findings and limits: For HPV16-positive patients, expanding HPV-responsive T cells associated with longer recurrence-free survival. The functional HPV-specific definition rests on just a couple of HPV16-positive patients. Candidate HPV-specific clones and E7-related TCR motifs grew in tumor during treatment.

CDR1 SGHRS and CDR2 YFSETQ come from the germline V gene. V was pared by 5 bases and J by 7 bases, with 16 bases between. The CDR3 runs 13 residues. Worth noting for this clone: Its antigen is still unknown.

TCRdb's copy holds only in-frame clones and misses some; the assay was immunoSEQ multiplex PCR. The table shows tens of thousands of clones, with approximately 84% occurring only once. The rearrangement joins TRBV5-1 to TRBJ2-7; the D gene is possibly TRBD1 (6 bases). The sequenced sample was blood, obtained from a patient who underwent chemoradiotherapy. The clonotype comes from a human donor with HPV-associated anogenital cancer. The CDR3 loop reads CASRFDRFREQYF. CDR3 coding DNA: TGCGCCAGCAGATTCGACAGGTTTCGGGAGCAGTACTTC.